Listed below are T cell receptor beta chains from one sample, sequenced in a study of T cell responses to AZD1222 COVID-19 vaccine. Only in-frame clones appear in the TCRdb table, and some are missing; sequencing was by immunoSEQ multiplex PCR. The sample has about 47,000 clones, around three quarters seen once. The source was peripheral blood, collected 28 days after the second dose of the MenACWY control vaccine. These receptor sequences come from an adult who received the MenACWY meningococcal vaccine as a control. Both conserved end residues are part of each CDR3. Fields, in order: V gene, J gene, clone size, CDR3 length, D gene, CDR3 DNA, CDR3 protein. The D gene is left open where the match is weak. The size field is filled for only some rows; it gives once, few, many or a size class.

TRBV29-1	TRBJ2-7	-	12	-	TGCAGCGTTGAAGATACGGTCTACGAGCAGTACTTC	CSVEDTVYEQYF
TRBV19	TRBJ1-3	-	18	-	TGTGCCAGTAGTATCTTATATCAGAGGTTGAGCTCTGGAAACACCATATATTTT	CASSILYQRLSSGNTIYF
TRBV3-1/TRBV3-2	TRBJ1-1	-	12	-	TGTGCCAGCAGCCAAGTAAGAACAAAAGCTTTCTTT	CASSQVRTKAFF
TRBV6-4	TRBJ1-3	many	15	-	TGTGCCAGCAGTGAAAGCGCCGAGGGTGGAAACACCATATATTTT	CASSESAEGGNTIYF
TRBV5-5	TRBJ2-5	-	15	TRBD1	TGTGCCAGCAGCTCAAGGACAGGGACGGGAGAGACCCAGTACTTC	CASSSRTGTGETQYF
TRBV11-2	TRBJ1-1	-	13	-	TGTGCCAGCAGCTTAGGGGGGCTCACTGAAGCTTTCTTT	CASSLGGLTEAFF
TRBV7-9	TRBJ1-5	-	16	TRBD1	TGTGCCAGCAGTACAAGCACAGGGGGCGTATTTCAGCCCCAGCATTTT	CASSTSTGGVFQPQHF
TRBV13	TRBJ2-2	-	16	-	TGTGCCAGCAGTCTGTCATGGGCGGACAACACCGGGGAGCTGTTTTTT	CASSLSWADNTGELFF
TRBV5-6	TRBJ1-5	-	16	-	TGTGCCAGCAGCTTAAGTAGTAGTTATAGCAATCAGCCCCAGCATTTT	CASSLSSSYSNQPQHF
TRBV28	TRBJ1-1	-	14	TRBD1	TGTGCCAGCAGTCTGACAGGGGTCGACACTGAAGCTTTCTTT	CASSLTGVDTEAFF
TRBV7-9	TRBJ1-4	once	14	-	TGTGCCAGCAGCTTAACGGCAACTAATGAAAAACTGTTTTTT	CASSLTATNEKLFF